This entry is about one TCR beta chain. In the source study's methods: It was from reference gene primer amplification that nucleated cell counts were estimated. Profiled with immunoSEQ multiplex PCR; TCRdb holds only in-frame clones, not every one. V, J and clone size derive from that table, while D and trimming were established from the DNA sequence. Found here are approximately 220,000 clones, approximately 90% of them singletons; the top ten hold approximately 6.2%. Looked up from germline, CDR1 is MNHEY and CDR2 is SMNVEV (reference sequence). Trimming took 6 bases from V and 3 from J; bases not matched to a gene: 7. The CDR3 extends over 15 amino acids. This sample is drawn from a study of blood T cell repertoires in COVID-19. Looking at the study overall: Spain, Italy and the United States supplied samples that represented acute and convalescent COVID-19. The analysed material was cDNA or gDNA that came from T cells, B-cell-depleted T cells, or PBMCs.

Sequenced sample: peripheral blood. The clonotype comes from a man in his sixties who had recovered from COVID-19. The chain combines TRBV27 with TRBJ2-7; 11 bases map to TRBD1. The CDR3 spells CASRLYGTGGYEQYF. In nucleotides, the CDR3 is TGTGCCAGCAGACTGTACGGGACAGGGGGCTACGAGCAGTACTTC.